The clone carrying this T cell receptor (beta chain) was observed a handful of times. This entry is derived from a study of identical twins. Germline V gene sequence: CDR1 SEHNR, CDR2 FQNEAQ (reference sequence). The V end was cut by 3 bases, the J end by 8 bases, with 14 bases between. The CDR3 covers 14 residues. TCRdb processed the 5' RACE reads anew with MiXCR; each CDR3 protein has one entry. Found here are about 1.7 million distinct CDR3 sequences, around 33% of them singletons; the top ten hold 0.25% to 0.3%. The sequence was obtained from a newborn girl in good health. The chain is built from TRBV7-9 and TRBJ2-1, with D possibly TRBD1 on 8 matching bases. The sequencing input was cord blood. CDR3 DNA sequence: TGTGCCAGCAGCTTCAGGACAGGGAGGGATGAGCAGTTCTTC. Protein product: CASSFRTGRDEQFF.